The clone carrying this T cell receptor (beta chain) was picked up a small number of times. The sample's time point: patch test 1, 2 weeks after DPC sensitization. Treatment meaning: therapeutic diphenylcyclopropenone sensitization with weekly scalp DPC. These data are taken from a study of human T cells and chemical hapten exposure. Study as a whole: In the sensitization step, 2% DPC was placed on roughly 2 cm by roughly 2 cm of upper inner arm skin.

TCRdb recomputed calls from the RACE reads with MiXCR, one row per CDR3 protein. This table holds about 82,000 distinct CDR3 sequences, around 10% found once. CDR1 is LNHDA, CDR2 SQIVND, per germline (reference sequence). V gave up 6 bases and J gave up 4 bases; unmatched junction bases: 5. The CDR3 spans 14 residues. J is TRBJ2-3 and V is TRBV19, with TRBD1 matching over 9 bases. The starting material was whole blood, obtained in connection with sensitization to the hapten diphenylcyclopropenone (DPC). This TCR was recovered from a woman aged 45-60 years with alopecia areata. Some clones in this sample may be carry-over from other donors' samples. CDR3 in DNA: TGTGCCAGTAGCTCACAGGGGGCCGCAGATACGCAGTATTTT. Translation: CASSSQGAADTQYF. Full variable domain (outside the CDR3, taken from reference TRBV19 and TRBJ2-3): DGGITQSPKYLFRKEGQNVTLSCEQNLNHDAMYWYRQDPGQGLRLIYYSQIVNDFQKGDIAEGYSVSREKKESFPLTVTSAQKNPTAFYLCASSSQGAADTQYFGPGTRLTVL.